One and the same sample provided the 18 T cell receptor beta chains below, sequenced in a study of cytomegalovirus exposure and HLA in healthy donors (dated by TCRdb to about 2017). The library was produced with the immunoSEQ multiplex PCR assay. TCRdb holds this immuneACCESS table with in-frame rearrangements only. Some clones are missing; in checked studies, unresolved V genes explain under half, and the rest has no known cause. This sample lists about 200,000 clones; about nine tenths were detected once. Of the sample, about 2% falls within the top ten clones. Sample: PBMCs. The receptors here all came from a woman between 18 and 30 years old in good health and CMV-seropositive.

This chain connects TRBV7-3 to TRBJ2-7; 11 nucleotides agree with TRBD2. Germline V gives CDR1 SGHTA, CDR2 FQGTGA. The CDR3 consists of 15 residues. V was pared by 6 bases and J by 0 bases, with 4 bases of the junction left unmatched. The CDR3 region has the DNA TGTGCCAGCAGTTATACTAGCGGGAGCTCCTACGAGCAGTACTTC. Its protein product is CASSYTSGSSYEQYF.

The CDR3 sequence: CASSPTGVGAYEQYF. For the CDR3, the DNA is TGCGCCAGCAGCCCCACGGGTGTCGGGGCCTACGAGCAGTACTTC. The rearrangement links TRBV4-1 to TRBJ2-7; possibly TRBD2 for D (5 bases). The V gene's germline CDR1 is MGHRA and CDR2 YSYEKL. The CDR3 covers 15 residues. V shed 4 bases and J shed 2 bases, with 15 bases lying between them.

This chain uses TRBV6-6 with TRBJ2-2; 8 nucleotides match TRBD1. CDR1 is MNHNY, CDR2 SVGAGI, per germline (reference sequence). Germline trimming cut 6 bases from V and 8 bases from J; bases unmatched to any gene: 5. The CDR3 is 13 residues long. The CDR3 coding sequence is TGTGCCAGCAGCCCAGGGGGCAGGGGGGAGCTGTTTTTT. Residues: CASSPGGRGELFF.

The chain couples TRBV19 to TRBJ2-7; TRBD1 is a possible D gene (5 bases). There are 13 residues in the CDR3. Trimming left V 3 bases short and J 3 bases short, with 9 bases between. Germline loops: CDR1 LNHDA, CDR2 SQIVND (reference sequence). As DNA, the CDR3 is TGTGCCAGTAGTATCGACAGATTCTACGAGCAGTACTTC. Protein product: CASSIDRFYEQYF. Looking up the rest from reference TRBV19 and TRBJ2-7 gives the full variable domain: DGGITQSPKYLFRKEGQNVTLSCEQNLNHDAMYWYRQDPGQGLRLIYYSQIVNDFQKGDIAEGYSVSREKKESFPLTVTSAQKNPTAFYLCASSIDRFYEQYFGPGTRLTVT.

The chain couples TRBV6-6 to TRBJ2-1; 8 positions match TRBD2. Losses at the gene ends were 2 bases for V and 0 bases for J; bases not matched to a gene: 0. The CDR3 is made up of 15 amino acids. From germline, CDR1 is MNHNY and CDR2 SVGAGI (reference sequence). The CDR3 sequence is CASSYSGSSYNEQFF. The CDR3 DNA sequence: TGTGCCAGCAGTTACAGCGGGAGCTCCTACAATGAGCAGTTCTTC.

V usage is TRBV5-1 and J usage is TRBJ1-1, with 7 bases identical to TRBD1. The J segment lost 1 base and the V segment lost 0 bases, leaving 18 bases of the junction unmatched. The CDR3 length is 20 residues. CDR1 SGHRS and CDR2 YFSETQ come from the germline V gene. The CDR3 sequence is CASSLEGAWARVGQNTEAFF. CDR3 DNA sequence: TGCGCCAGCAGCTTGGAGGGGGCGTGGGCTCGGGTGGGGCAGAACACTGAAGCTTTCTTT.

The gene calls are TRBV28 and TRBJ2-7; D is undetermined. Trimming pared 5 bases from V and 6 bases from J, leaving 14 bases between. CDR1 and CDR2 (germline): MDHEN, SYDVKM. CDR3 length: 13 residues. CDR3 nucleotide sequence: TGTGCCAGCAGTCCCCAGAACTACCCCGAGCAGTACTTC. Translated: CASSPQNYPEQYF.

The chain combines TRBV30 with TRBJ2-2; weak D call: TRBD2 (6 bases). CDR1 and CDR2 (germline): GTSNPN, SVGIG (reference sequence). CDR3 length: 14 amino acids. Trimming removed 2 bases from V and 3 bases from J, with 10 bases in between. DNA of the CDR3: TGTGCCTGGAGTTGGGACTCCTACACCGGGGAGCTGTTTTTT. It encodes CAWSWDSYTGELFF.

The V and J genes are TRBV4-2 and TRBJ1-4; D is ambiguous. This CDR3 region has 14 residues. Trimming took off 2 bases at V and 5 bases at J, with 9 bases between the two ends. Germline V gene lookup returns CDR1 LGHNA and CDR2 YNFKEQ. CDR3 in amino acids: CASSQPGGNEKLFF. CDR3 in DNA: TGTGCCAGCAGCCAACCGGGTGGGAATGAAAAACTGTTTTTT.

J is TRBJ1-2 and V is TRBV14; D is uncertain. The CDR3 is made up of 13 amino acids. Trimming shortened V by 5 bases and J by 4 bases, and 11 bases separated the two germline ends. From germline, CDR1 is SGHDN and CDR2 FVKESK. CDR3 bases: TGTGCCAGCAGCTCCTTTATCGGCTATGGCTACACCTTC. This sequence encodes CASSSFIGYGYTF.

The rearrangement uses TRBV6-1 and TRBJ2-7, with D possibly TRBD1 on 6 matching bases. This CDR3 is 12 amino acids long. V was trimmed by 7 bases and J by 3 bases, leaving 10 bases between them. CDR1 MNHNS and CDR2 SASEGT come from the germline V gene. The DNA for the CDR3 is TGTGCCAGCAATCCACAGGGCTACGAGCAGTACTTC. Its protein product is CASNPQGYEQYF.

CDR3 protein: CASSRGTSGINEQFF. The CDR3 DNA reads TGTGCCAGCTCCCGCGGGACTAGCGGGATCAATGAGCAGTTCTTC. This chain connects TRBV18 to TRBJ2-1; 13 bases are a match to TRBD2. Germline values: CDR1 KGHSH, CDR2 LQKENI. Trimming at V came to 6 bases and at J to 6 bases, leaving 5 bases not matched to a gene. The CDR3 extends over 15 amino acids.

CDR3 nucleotide sequence: TGTGCCAGCAGTTCACAGGGTAGGGTTTACGAGCAGTACTTC. Residues: CASSSQGRVYEQYF. The chain joins TRBV6-6 to TRBJ2-7; tentatively, D is TRBD1 (6 bases). This CDR3 comprises 14 residues. In germline, CDR1 is MNHNY, CDR2 SVGAGI (reference sequence). The V end was cut by 4 bases, the J end by 4 bases, with 14 bases between.

The chain joins TRBV28 to TRBJ2-7; 9 bases map to TRBD2. The V and J ends lost 6 bases and 0 bases, in that order; junction bases with no gene match: 9. The germline gives CDR1 MDHEN, CDR2 SYDVKM. The CDR3 extends over 16 amino acids. The CDR3 DNA reads as TGTGCCAGCAGAGGAGCGGGAGGTACTTACTCCTACGAGCAGTACTTC. Protein: CASRGAGGTYSYEQYF.

The V gene is TRBV2, the J gene TRBJ2-7; 7 bases match TRBD2. CDR1 and CDR2 from the germline V gene are SNHLY and FYNNEI. This CDR3 comprises 15 residues. V lost 7 bases and J lost 0; bases outside the gene matches: 9. In DNA, the CDR3 is TGTGCCAGCACAGCGGGACGACTTAGCTCCTACGAGCAGTACTTC. It codes for CASTAGRLSSYEQYF.

The chain recombines TRBV29-1 with TRBJ1-3; D is unclear. The germline V gene has CDR1 SQVTM and CDR2 ANQGSEA. The length of the CDR3 is 16 residues. Trimming removed 4 bases from V and 3 bases from J, with 19 bases in between. CDR3 residues: CSVGYADSGNGNTIYF. The CDR3 region has the DNA TGCAGCGTTGGATACGCGGACTCGGGGAATGGAAACACCATATATTTT.

The rearrangement joins TRBV11-2 to TRBJ2-1; TRBD2 matches at 15 bases. V dropped 6 bases and J dropped 6; count of bases not matched to a gene: 0. The CDR3 totals 14 residues. The V gene's germline CDR1 is SGHAT and CDR2 FQNNGV. The CDR3 bases are TGTGCCAGCAGGGGACTAGCGGGAGGCAATGAGCAGTTCTTC. It translates to CASRGLAGGNEQFF.

V is TRBV2 and J is TRBJ2-2; the D gene is possibly TRBD2 (7 bases). Trimming took off 10 bases at V and 4 bases at J, with 28 bases between the two ends. The CDR3 covers 18 residues. Germline V gene data show CDR1 as SNHLY and CDR2 as FYNNEI. The CDR3 nucleotides read TGTGCCACAGCATCAGGGGAAGCACTAGCGCAAGTCACCGGGGAGCTGTTTTTT. Residues: CATASGEALAQVTGELFF.